This is a list of T cell receptor beta chains from one sample in a study of blood T cells in healthy people across ages. Using its own MiXCR run on the 5' RACE reads, TCRdb lists one record per CDR3 protein. The sample lists roughly 1.5 million distinct CDR3 sequences, around 40% occurring once. Sequenced material: blood. These receptor sequences come from a woman under 30 in good health. Each CDR3 is given with its conserved first and last residue. Each record gives: J gene, D gene, V gene, clone size, CDR3 DNA, CDR3 protein. The D gene is left open where the match is weak. Only part of the rows carry a size: once, few, many, or a class if the clone is expanded.

j_gene: TRBJ1-2
d_gene: NA
v_gene: TRBV7-9
abundance: NA
CDR3nt: TGTGCCAGCAGCCCGGGACAAGAGAATGACTACACCTTC
CDR3aa: CASSPGQENDYTF

j_gene: TRBJ1-2
d_gene: NA
v_gene: TRBV6-5
abundance: NA
CDR3nt: TGTGCCAGCAGCTTCGGACACAACTATGGCTACACCTTC
CDR3aa: CASSFGHNYGYTF

j_gene: TRBJ1-2
d_gene: NA
v_gene: TRBV7-2
abundance: few
CDR3nt: TGTGCCAGCAGCTTGTGGGGAGGCTACACCTTC
CDR3aa: CASSLWGGYTF

j_gene: TRBJ2-7
d_gene: NA
v_gene: TRBV27
abundance: NA
CDR3nt: TGTGCCAGCGGGGCAGCGTCCTACGAGCAGTACTTC
CDR3aa: CASGAASYEQYF

j_gene: TRBJ2-2
d_gene: NA
v_gene: TRBV30
abundance: NA
CDR3nt: TGTGCCTGGAGTGGATCGGTCGGGGAGCTGTTTTTT
CDR3aa: CAWSGSVGELFF

j_gene: TRBJ1-3
d_gene: NA
v_gene: TRBV2
abundance: NA
CDR3nt: TGTGCCAGCAGTGTGATGGACGGAGGCTCTGGAAACACCATATATTTT
CDR3aa: CASSVMDGGSGNTIYF

j_gene: TRBJ2-3
d_gene: NA
v_gene: TRBV18
abundance: NA
CDR3nt: TGTGCCAGCTCACCCCCCGGACTCGTACCCCCAGATACGCAGTATTTT
CDR3aa: CASSPPGLVPPDTQYF

j_gene: TRBJ1-5
d_gene: TRBD1
v_gene: TRBV12-3/TRBV12-4
abundance: NA
CDR3nt: TGTGCCAGCAGTCCACCCCCGGACAGGGGTTACAATCAGCCCCAGCATTTT
CDR3aa: CASSPPPDRGYNQPQHF

j_gene: TRBJ2-5
d_gene: NA
v_gene: TRBV7-9
abundance: NA
CDR3nt: TGTGCCAGCAGCTTAGTTATTGGGGATGAGGAGACCCAGTACTTC
CDR3aa: CASSLVIGDEETQYF

j_gene: TRBJ2-7
d_gene: NA
v_gene: TRBV10-3
abundance: NA
CDR3nt: TGTGCCATACGGGACGGGACTTTCTACGAGCAGTACTTC
CDR3aa: CAIRDGTFYEQYF

j_gene: TRBJ1-4
d_gene: TRBD1
v_gene: TRBV18
abundance: NA
CDR3nt: TGTGCCAGCTCACTTCGGTCCGGGACAGGGGGTATTGAAAAACTGTTTTTT
CDR3aa: CASSLRSGTGGIEKLFF

j_gene: TRBJ2-1
d_gene: TRBD2
v_gene: TRBV6-9
abundance: NA
CDR3nt: TGTGCCAGCAGTTCCCCCAGACTAGCGGGAGCCCACAATGAGCAGTTCTTC
CDR3aa: CASSSPRLAGAHNEQFF

j_gene: TRBJ2-1
d_gene: TRBD1
v_gene: TRBV12-3/TRBV12-4
abundance: few
CDR3nt: TGTGCCAGCAGTCAGATAACAGGGGTTTTTGTTGAGCAGTTCTTC
CDR3aa: CASSQITGVFVEQFF

j_gene: TRBJ1-2
d_gene: NA
v_gene: TRBV5-6
abundance: few
CDR3nt: TGTGCCAGCAGGAAAGGATGGGATGGCTACACCTTC
CDR3aa: CASRKGWDGYTF

j_gene: TRBJ2-5
d_gene: TRBD2
v_gene: TRBV11-2
abundance: NA
CDR3nt: TGTGCCAGCAGCTTTAGGGGGACTAGCTGGAAAGAGACCCAGTACTTC
CDR3aa: CASSFRGTSWKETQYF

j_gene: TRBJ1-1
d_gene: NA
v_gene: TRBV6-5
abundance: few
CDR3nt: TGTGCCAGCAGTTTCGCCTCCGGGACATCCAACACTGAAGCTTTCTTT
CDR3aa: CASSFASGTSNTEAFF

j_gene: TRBJ1-2
d_gene: TRBD1
v_gene: TRBV6-2/TRBV6-3
abundance: few
CDR3nt: TGTGCCAGCAGTTACAGCCGGACAGGGAAAGAGAGATGGTTAAATGGCTACACCTTC
CDR3aa: CASSYSRTGKERWLNGYTF

j_gene: TRBJ2-7
d_gene: NA
v_gene: TRBV7-6
abundance: few
CDR3nt: TGTGCCAGCAGCTTATCCCTCGGGGACGAGCAGTACTTC
CDR3aa: CASSLSLGDEQYF

j_gene: TRBJ2-6
d_gene: NA
v_gene: TRBV28
abundance: few
CDR3nt: TGTGCCAGCAGGCCAAGGGAGCTAGGGGCCAACGTCCTGACTTTC
CDR3aa: CASRPRELGANVLTF

j_gene: TRBJ2-2
d_gene: TRBD1
v_gene: TRBV20-1
abundance: NA
CDR3nt: TGCAGTGCGGGGACAGGGGCTTACACCGGGGAGCTGTTTTTT
CDR3aa: CSAGTGAYTGELFF

j_gene: TRBJ1-1
d_gene: NA
v_gene: TRBV7-3
abundance: few
CDR3nt: TGTGCCAGCAGCTTAAGTGTCGGTGAGAACACTGAAGCTTTCTTT
CDR3aa: CASSLSVGENTEAFF

j_gene: TRBJ1-1
d_gene: NA
v_gene: TRBV29-1
abundance: NA
CDR3nt: TGCAGCGTTGGGGGACACCTGGTGAACACTGAAGCTTTCTTT
CDR3aa: CSVGGHLVNTEAFF

j_gene: TRBJ2-2
d_gene: NA
v_gene: TRBV29-1
abundance: NA
CDR3nt: TGCAGCGTGTGGGGGATACGCACCGGGGAGCTGTTTTTT
CDR3aa: CSVWGIRTGELFF

j_gene: TRBJ2-2
d_gene: NA
v_gene: TRBV4-1
abundance: NA
CDR3nt: TGCGCCAGCAACCCAGGGGCGTGGAACACCGGGGAGCTGTTTTTT
CDR3aa: CASNPGAWNTGELFF

j_gene: TRBJ1-5
d_gene: TRBD1
v_gene: TRBV20-1
abundance: NA
CDR3nt: TGCAGTGTTCCAGGGACAGGGGGCAATCAGCCCCAGCATTTT
CDR3aa: CSVPGTGGNQPQHF

j_gene: TRBJ1-2
d_gene: TRBD1
v_gene: TRBV27
abundance: few
CDR3nt: TGTGCCAGCAGCGCAGGGGGCTGGGATGGCTACACCTTC
CDR3aa: CASSAGGWDGYTF

j_gene: TRBJ2-3
d_gene: NA
v_gene: TRBV20-1
abundance: once
CDR3nt: TGCAGTGCTAGAGATTCGGGACCCAGGCCCACGGATACGCAGTATTTT
CDR3aa: CSARDSGPRPTDTQYF

j_gene: TRBJ2-5
d_gene: NA
v_gene: TRBV20-1
abundance: few
CDR3nt: TGCAGTGCTAGGGGACGACTAGTCAATGAGCAGTACTTC
CDR3aa: CSARGRLVNEQYF

j_gene: TRBJ1-5
d_gene: NA
v_gene: TRBV7-9
abundance: NA
CDR3nt: TGTGCCAGCAGCAACATCGGGACGGCTAATCAGCCCCAGCATTTT
CDR3aa: CASSNIGTANQPQHF

j_gene: TRBJ2-7
d_gene: NA
v_gene: TRBV6-2/TRBV6-3
abundance: few
CDR3nt: TGTGCCAGCAGTTCACCCCGAGGGGGTCACGAGCAGTACTTC
CDR3aa: CASSSPRGGHEQYF

j_gene: TRBJ2-1
d_gene: NA
v_gene: TRBV2
abundance: NA
CDR3nt: TGTGCCAGCAGTGAAAGCAGGGCCAATGAGCAGTTCTTC
CDR3aa: CASSESRANEQFF

j_gene: TRBJ2-3
d_gene: TRBD2
v_gene: TRBV9
abundance: NA
CDR3nt: TGTCCCAGCAGCCCCCGTGCGAGCGGGATCACAGATACGCAGTATTTT
CDR3aa: CPSSPRASGITDTQYF

j_gene: TRBJ2-3
d_gene: NA
v_gene: TRBV6-2/TRBV6-3
abundance: few
CDR3nt: TGTGCCAGCAGTTACTCGGTGGGGGGGCCGGATACGCAGTATTTT
CDR3aa: CASSYSVGGPDTQYF

j_gene: TRBJ2-3
d_gene: NA
v_gene: TRBV20-1
abundance: NA
CDR3nt: TGCAGTGCTGGGCATGAGGGCACAGATACGCAGTATTTT
CDR3aa: CSAGHEGTDTQYF

j_gene: TRBJ1-1
d_gene: NA
v_gene: TRBV4-2
abundance: NA
CDR3nt: TGTGCCAGCAGCAAATCAATAACAGGCCCTCGGCACACTGAAGCTTTCTTT
CDR3aa: CASSKSITGPRHTEAFF

j_gene: TRBJ2-5
d_gene: TRBD2
v_gene: TRBV11-2
abundance: NA
CDR3nt: TGTGCCAGCAGCCAGGGTTGGGGGGGGACTTACAATGAGCAGTACTTC
CDR3aa: CASSQGWGGTYNEQYF

j_gene: TRBJ2-3
d_gene: NA
v_gene: TRBV28
abundance: once
CDR3nt: TGTGCCAGCAGCCCCCTAAGGACCAACGCAGATACGCAGTATTTT
CDR3aa: CASSPLRTNADTQYF

j_gene: TRBJ2-7
d_gene: NA
v_gene: TRBV7-9
abundance: NA
CDR3nt: TGTGCCAGCAGCCCTCTAGCTTACAACGAGCAGTACTTC
CDR3aa: CASSPLAYNEQYF

j_gene: TRBJ2-2
d_gene: TRBD1
v_gene: TRBV9
abundance: few
CDR3nt: TGTGCCAGCAGCGTAATGGCAGGGGGCACCGGGGAGCTGTTTTTT
CDR3aa: CASSVMAGGTGELFF

j_gene: TRBJ1-5
d_gene: TRBD1
v_gene: TRBV20-1
abundance: NA
CDR3nt: TGCAGTGCGACCGGGACAGGGACAGCTCAGCCCCAGCATTTT
CDR3aa: CSATGTGTAQPQHF

j_gene: TRBJ2-1
d_gene: TRBD1
v_gene: TRBV12-3/TRBV12-4
abundance: few
CDR3nt: TGTGCCAGCAGTGGACGGCCTATGGGACAGGAAAAAACCTACAATGAGCAGTTCTTT
CDR3aa: CASSGRPMGQEKTYNEQFF

j_gene: TRBJ2-7
d_gene: NA
v_gene: TRBV4-2
abundance: NA
CDR3nt: TGTGCCGGCAGCCAAAGGCCTGACCCCTACGAGCAGTACTTC
CDR3aa: CAGSQRPDPYEQYF

j_gene: TRBJ2-3
d_gene: NA
v_gene: TRBV24-1
abundance: NA
CDR3nt: TGTGCCACCAGTGATGTTCGGGACACCTCGGGGGATACGCAGTATTTT
CDR3aa: CATSDVRDTSGDTQYF

j_gene: TRBJ1-1
d_gene: NA
v_gene: TRBV20-1
abundance: few
CDR3nt: TGCAGTGCTAGAGTGGGGGGGCGGAACACTGAAGCTTTCTTT
CDR3aa: CSARVGGRNTEAFF

j_gene: TRBJ1-2
d_gene: TRBD1
v_gene: TRBV5-4
abundance: NA
CDR3nt: TGTGCCAGCAGTTATAGGGGGACAGGGGGTGGCTACACCTTC
CDR3aa: CASSYRGTGGGYTF

j_gene: TRBJ2-7
d_gene: TRBD1
v_gene: TRBV5-1
abundance: few
CDR3nt: TGCGCCAGCAGCCTCTCACCGGGACAGCCTCCCTACGAGCAGTACTTC
CDR3aa: CASSLSPGQPPYEQYF

j_gene: TRBJ2-2
d_gene: NA
v_gene: TRBV5-1
abundance: few
CDR3nt: TGCGCCAGCAGCTTGGGCAGGGGGAACACCGGGGAGCTGTTTTTT
CDR3aa: CASSLGRGNTGELFF

j_gene: TRBJ2-1
d_gene: NA
v_gene: TRBV7-2
abundance: few
CDR3nt: TGTGCCAGCAGTTCCATCCCCGGACACAACAATGAGCAGTTCTTC
CDR3aa: CASSSIPGHNNEQFF

j_gene: TRBJ1-1
d_gene: NA
v_gene: TRBV7-9
abundance: NA
CDR3nt: TGTGCCAGCAGTGATATAGGGGGGGACACTGAAGCTTTCTTT
CDR3aa: CASSDIGGDTEAFF

j_gene: TRBJ2-1
d_gene: NA
v_gene: TRBV6-1
abundance: many
CDR3nt: TGTGCCAGCAGTGACTGGGGGACAAGGTACAATGAGCAGTTCTTC
CDR3aa: CASSDWGTRYNEQFF

j_gene: TRBJ1-2
d_gene: NA
v_gene: TRBV7-9
abundance: NA
CDR3nt: TGTGCCAGCAGCTACCATCGAACACCTCAGTTCGGCTACACCTTC
CDR3aa: CASSYHRTPQFGYTF

j_gene: TRBJ2-3
d_gene: NA
v_gene: TRBV29-1
abundance: NA
CDR3nt: TGCAGCGTTGATCAAGCGGGCACAGATACGCAGTATTTT
CDR3aa: CSVDQAGTDTQYF